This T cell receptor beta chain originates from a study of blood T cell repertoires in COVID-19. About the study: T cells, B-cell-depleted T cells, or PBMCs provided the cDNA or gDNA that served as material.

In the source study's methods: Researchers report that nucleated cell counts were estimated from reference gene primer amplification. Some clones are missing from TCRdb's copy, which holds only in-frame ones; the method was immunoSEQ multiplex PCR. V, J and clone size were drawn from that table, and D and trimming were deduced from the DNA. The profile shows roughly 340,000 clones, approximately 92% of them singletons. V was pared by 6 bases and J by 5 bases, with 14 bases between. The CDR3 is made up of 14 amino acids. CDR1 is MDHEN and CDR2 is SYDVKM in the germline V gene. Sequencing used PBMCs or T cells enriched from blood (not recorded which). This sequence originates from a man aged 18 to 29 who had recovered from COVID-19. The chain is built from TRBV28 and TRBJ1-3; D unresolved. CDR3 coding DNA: TGTGCCAGCAGGACATCACAGTTAAGAAACACCATATATTTT. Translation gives CASRTSQLRNTIYF.